The next 14 T cell receptor beta chains were all read from a single sample in a study of cytomegalovirus exposure and HLA in healthy donors. PCR used 60 Vbeta primers and 13 Jbeta primers. Profiling relied on immunoSEQ multiplex PCR, and the TCRdb table lists in-frame clones only, not all of them. The data contain around 170,000 clones, roughly 83% of them seen just once; the ten biggest clones take up 0.38%. The material sequenced was PBMCs. Source of these receptors: a boy aged 2 to 10 in good health and CMV-seronegative.

The rearrangement joins TRBV28 to TRBJ1-2, with 7 bases that match TRBD1. This CDR3 spans 14 amino acids. Losses at the gene ends were 2 bases for V and 6 bases for J; bases not matched to a gene: 6. The germline V gene encodes CDR1 MDHEN and CDR2 SYDVKM. The CDR3 is CASSLQGVEDGYTF. The DNA for the CDR3 is TGTGCCAGCAGTTTACAGGGGGTGGAGGATGGCTACACCTTC.

V and J are TRBV6-1 and TRBJ2-7; 7 positions agree with TRBD1. The CDR3 loop spans 14 amino acids. V dropped 1 base and J dropped 4; count of bases not matched to a gene: 4. Germline CDR1 and CDR2: MNHNS and SASEGT. The CDR3 protein is CASSEVTGVYEQYF. CDR3 DNA: TGTGCCAGCAGTGAAGTCACAGGGGTATACGAGCAGTACTTC.

The sample holds a few counts of this clone. The gene calls are TRBV29-1 and TRBJ2-1, with TRBD1 matching over 10 bases. Germline V gene data show CDR1 as SQVTM and CDR2 as ANQGSEA. The CDR3 consists of 14 residues. V dropped 2 bases and J dropped 8; count of bases not matched to a gene: 6. The DNA for the CDR3 is TGCAGCGTTGAAAGGGACAGGGGTACGGATGAGCAGTTCTTC. It specifies CSVERDRGTDEQFF.

This CDR3 is CASSKGQFSYNEQFF. CDR3 bases: TGTGCCAGCAGCAAAGGACAGTTTTCCTACAATGAGCAGTTCTTC. The chain recombines TRBV7-7 with TRBJ2-1, with D possibly TRBD1 on 6 matching bases. Germline CDR1 is SSHAT and CDR2 is FNYEAQ (reference sequence). The V end was cut by 5 bases, the J end by 1 base, with 12 bases between. The length of the CDR3 is 15 residues.

The rearrangement uses TRBV18 and TRBJ1-1; D perhaps matches TRBD1 (5 bases). Germline V CDR1 and CDR2: KGHSH, LQKENI. V lost 2 bases, J lost 1 base, and 11 bases lay in between. The CDR3 spans 15 residues. The CDR3 region has the DNA TGTGCCAGCTCACCATACTTCGGACAGAACACTGAAGCTTTCTTT. This codes for CASSPYFGQNTEAFF.

The chain employs TRBV6-1 and TRBJ2-5; no firm D call. Germline V lookup: CDR1 MNHNS, CDR2 SASEGT. The CDR3 length is 16 residues. The V end was cut by 0 bases, the J end by 0 bases, with 11 bases between. CDR3 in amino acids: CASSEALIGYQETQYF. The CDR3 DNA reads as TGTGCCAGCAGTGAAGCGCTTATTGGCTACCAAGAGACCCAGTACTTC.

CDR3 amino acids: CASGQDSSYNEQFF. For the CDR3, the DNA is TGTGCCAGTGGGCAAGACAGCTCCTACAATGAGCAGTTCTTC. This chain links TRBV19 with TRBJ2-1, with D possibly matching TRBD1 (5 bases). Germline assignment: CDR1 LNHDA and CDR2 SQIVND (reference sequence). The CDR3 runs to 14 residues. Trimming removed 8 bases at V and 0 bases at J, with 11 bases between.

The chain is built from TRBV5-8 and TRBJ2-1; D is ambiguous. Germline V gives CDR1 SGHTS, CDR2 YDEGEE. V was pared by 4 bases and J by 0 bases, with 11 bases between. The CDR3 has 15 amino acids. The CDR3 here is CASSPLLSSYNEQFF. The CDR3 nucleotides read TGTGCCAGCAGCCCACTCCTAAGCTCCTACAATGAGCAGTTCTTC.

This chain joins TRBV28 and TRBJ1-5, with 9 bases lining up with TRBD1. Germline CDR1 reads MDHEN; CDR2 reads SYDVKM. V gave up 7 bases and J gave up 3 bases; unmatched junction bases: 10. This CDR3 has 16 residues. Written as DNA, the CDR3 is TGTGCCAGCACTGAGGACAGGGGAAACTTCAATCAGCCCCAGCATTTT. Amino acid sequence: CASTEDRGNFNQPQHF.

This clone was detected once. This sequence joins TRBV28 and TRBJ1-5; TRBD1 is a possible D gene (5 bases). Between the trimmed V and J ends, which lost 5 bases and 3 bases, there was a span of 11 bases. The CDR3 consists of 14 residues. Germline CDR1 is MDHEN and CDR2 is SYDVKM. The CDR3 nucleotides are TGTGCCAGCAGTACCCGACAGTACAATCAGCCCCAGCATTTT. Encoded protein: CASSTRQYNQPQHF. The full variable domain, in which reference TRBV28 and TRBJ1-5 provide the parts outside the CDR3, is DVKVTQSSRYLVKRTGEKVFLECVQDMDHENMFWYRQDPGLGLRLIYFSYDVKMKEKGDIPEGYSVSREKKERFSLILESASTNQTSMYLCASSTRQYNQPQHFGDGTRLSIL.

The V gene is TRBV13, the J gene TRBJ2-2; 7 nucleotides align to TRBD2. J gave up 5 bases and V 3 bases, and 3 bases lay outside the gene matches. Germline CDR1 reads PRHDT; CDR2 reads FYEKMQ (reference sequence). This CDR3 region has 14 residues. The DNA of the CDR3 is TGTGCCAGCAGCTTGGGGGGGAGGACCGGGGAGCTGTTTTTT. This encodes CASSLGGRTGELFF.

The CDR3: CASSSPQGAYGTEAFF. The CDR3 region has the DNA TGTGCCAGCAGCTCCCCACAGGGGGCTTATGGAACTGAAGCTTTCTTT. The rearrangement uses TRBV7-6 and TRBJ1-1; 9 nucleotides match TRBD1. The germline V gene has CDR1 SGHVS and CDR2 FNYEAQ. The J segment lost 5 bases and the V segment lost 4 bases, leaving 11 bases of the junction unmatched. CDR3 size: 16 residues.

The CDR3 here is CASNQGNSNQPQHF. CDR3 nucleotides: TGTGCCAGCAACCAGGGAAACAGCAATCAGCCCCAGCATTTT. This chain links TRBV6-1 with TRBJ1-5, with a weak D call TRBD1 (5 bases). V was shortened by 7 bases and J by 1 base, with 11 bases between the two germline ends. The germline V gene has CDR1 MNHNS and CDR2 SASEGT. The CDR3 is 14 amino acids.

The rearrangement uses TRBV5-1 and TRBJ2-6; TRBD2 might be the D (5 bases). Germline V CDR1 and CDR2: SGHRS, YFSETQ. V was cut by 0 bases and J by 0 bases, with 10 bases left in between. The CDR3 runs to 17 residues. The CDR3 DNA is TGCGCCAGCAGCTTGGCCCGGGGATCCTCTGGGGCCAACGTCCTGACTTTC. Its protein is CASSLARGSSGANVLTF. Together with reference TRBV5-1 and TRBJ2-6, the CDR3 gives the full variable domain: KAGVTQTPRYLIKTRGQQVTLSCSPISGHRSVSWYQQTPGQGLQFLFEYFSETQRNKGNFPGRFSGRQFSNSRSEMNVSTLELGDSALYLCASSLARGSSGANVLTFGAGSRLTVL.